What follows are 3 T cell receptor beta chains derived from one specimen sequenced in a study of blood T cell repertoires in COVID-19. Assay: immunoSEQ multiplex PCR; the TCRdb copy retains only in-frame clones and omits some. The data contain around 300,000 clones, 85% of them singletons. Sample: peripheral blood. These receptors came from a human donor in a cohort sampled during active COVID-19.

The J gene is TRBJ1-4, the V gene TRBV30; D might be TRBD1 (6 bases). Per the germline V gene, CDR1 is GTSNPN and CDR2 is SVGIG (reference sequence). This CDR3 spans 14 amino acids. The V gene lost 4 bases and the J gene lost 4 bases, with 13 bases spanning the gap. CDR3: CAWMGAGDNEKLFF. The CDR3 region has the DNA TGTGCCTGGATGGGGGCAGGGGATAATGAAAAACTGTTTTTT.

The V gene is TRBV5-1, the J gene TRBJ2-7, with D possibly matching TRBD1 (6 bases). V lost 5 bases and J lost 3, with 9 bases in between. Germline V gives CDR1 SGHRS, CDR2 YFSETQ. This CDR3 spans 12 amino acids. As DNA, the CDR3 is TGCGCCAGCAGTACAGGGAACTACGAGCAGTACTTC. Protein: CASSTGNYEQYF.

Concerning this clone: This sample also contains other DNA sequences that code for the same CDR3. The rearrangement joins TRBV19 to TRBJ1-1, with 8 bases matching TRBD1. The trim removed 4 bases at V and 5 bases at J, leaving 3 bases unmatched. The germline gives CDR1 LNHDA, CDR2 SQIVND (reference sequence). This CDR3 is 13 amino acids long. CDR3 DNA: TGTGCCAGTAGTAAAACAGGGGGTACTGAAGCTTTCTTT. Protein product: CASSKTGGTEAFF.